This paragraph covers one T cell receptor (beta chain) sequence. This clone's antigen is unknown. No qualities accompany the bases; no much larger clone lies one base away. The sample comes from a study of memory CD4+ T cells and cytomegalovirus serostatus (dated by TCRdb to 2018 to 2020). For the wider study: The roughly 33 healthy Belgian adults in the cohort included 9 who were CMV seropositive and roughly 25 who were CMV seronegative. CD4+ memory TCRbeta repertoires of a Belgian cohort with known cytomegalovirus serostatus were sequenced in order to replicate a published TCR-based CMV serostatus classifier.

Single viable CD3+CD4+CD8-CD45RO+ cells were sorted as memory CD4+ T cells on a FACSAria II. CMV serostatus was assessed using a Roche Elecsys assay, by which serum IgG against CMV pp150, pp28, p38 and p52 was detected. After the samples were thawed, total CD4+ T cells were enriched through positive selection using CD4 magnetic microbeads. The samples came from a different study that was designed specifically to examine the CD4+ T cell memory repertoire. Peripheral blood mononuclear cells were isolated and cryopreserved according to standard operating procedures, and serum was stored at -80 degrees C. CD3-PerCP (BW264/56), CD4-APC (RPA-T4), CD45RO-PE (UCHT1) and CD8-Pacific Orange (3B5) antibodies were used for staining, and non-viable cells were excluded with Sytox blue. Findings and caveats that apply to the study as a whole: Only CD4+CD45RO+ memory cells were sequenced, unlike the original study, which covered naive and memory CD4+ and CD8+ populations. The original-framework classifier achieved a median bootstrapped AUC of 0.95 with a 95% CI of 0.76-1.00 on the Belgian cohort. Results were interpreted as suggesting that the CMV-associated TCR signature is largely present in the CD4+ memory repertoire. Of 164 previously reported CMV-associated TCRbeta sequences, some 73 appeared in the CD4+ memory repertoires, each in one to five individuals. For CMV serostatus prediction, a median bootstrapped AUC of approximately 0.95 was reached with the original framework, and a median bootstrapped AUC of roughly 0.89 was reached with a US-trained random forest.

Genomic DNA was extracted from sorted cells with the Quick-DNA Microprep Kit. Amplification of TCRbeta DNA was done with the immunoSEQ hsTCRbeta kit, following the protocol from the manufacturer. An Illumina MiSeq instrument was used to sequence the TCRbeta libraries. On the study's bioinformatics: Once out-of-frame sequences had been removed, more than 2 million distinct TCRbeta sequences were left, which works out to an average of roughly 64,000 per individual. Each individual was scored according to the count of 164 previously reported CMV-associated TCRbeta sequences and the total productive distinct TCRbeta count. A beta-binomial model was reimplemented in Python, and scikit-learn random forests with default parameters were trained on data from the US cohort. Classifier performance on the Belgian cohort was reported as the median AUC with percentile confidence intervals calculated over 10,000 bootstrap iterations. The immuneACCESS repertoire file appears here via TCRdb, limited to in-frame rearrangements. These files lack a portion of the clones; in checked studies, under half of the deficit traces to unresolved V genes, and the cause of the others is not known. From that table come the V and J calls and clone size; the DNA was used to work out D and trimming. The sample includes approximately 42,000 clones, with roughly three quarters observed a single time. Together, the top ten hold about 1.1% of the sample.

The receptor comes from an adult in good health and CMV-seronegative. The sequenced sample was memory CD4+ T cells from blood.

The nucleotide sequence reads as follows: TGCGCCAGCAGCTTGCAGGGGGGAAACACCATATATTTT. Translated, this is CASSLQGGNTIYF. The receptor chain draws on TRBV5-1 and TRBJ1-3; TRBD1 is possibly the D segment (6 matching bases). V is reduced by 1 base and J by 4 bases, leaving a spacing of 6 bases between them. CDR1 SGHRS and CDR2 YFSETQ were looked up in the germline V gene. The CDR3 spans 13 residues, from the cysteine through the phenylalanine. Only the CDR3 portion is preserved as DNA: 39 bases, with reading frame beginning at the first base. The reference TRBV5-1 and TRBJ1-3 proteins fill in what lies around the CDR3, so the full variable domain reads KAGVTQTPRYLIKTRGQQVTLSCSPISGHRSVSWYQQTPGQGLQFLFEYFSETQRNKGNFPGRFSGRQFSNSRSEMNVSTLELGDSALYLCASSLQGGNTIYFGEGSWLTVV.